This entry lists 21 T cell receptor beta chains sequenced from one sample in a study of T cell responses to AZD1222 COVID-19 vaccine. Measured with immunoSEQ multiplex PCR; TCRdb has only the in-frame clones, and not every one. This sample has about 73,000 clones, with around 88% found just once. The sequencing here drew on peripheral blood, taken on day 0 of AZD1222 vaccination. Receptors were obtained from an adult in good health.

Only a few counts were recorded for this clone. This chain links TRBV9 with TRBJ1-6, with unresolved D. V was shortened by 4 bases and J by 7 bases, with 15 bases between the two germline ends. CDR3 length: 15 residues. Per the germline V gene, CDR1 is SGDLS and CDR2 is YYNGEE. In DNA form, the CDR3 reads TGTGCCAGCAGCCCCGCGGCCGCCTCGAATTCACCCCTCCACTTT. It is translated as CASSPAAASNSPLHF.

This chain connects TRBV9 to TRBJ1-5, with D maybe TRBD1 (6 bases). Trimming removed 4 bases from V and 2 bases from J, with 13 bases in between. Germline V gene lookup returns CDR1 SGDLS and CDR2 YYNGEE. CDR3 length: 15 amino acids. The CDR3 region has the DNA TGTGCCAGCAGCCCCACCTCAGGGGGCAATCAGCCCCAGCATTTT. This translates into CASSPTSGGNQPQHF.

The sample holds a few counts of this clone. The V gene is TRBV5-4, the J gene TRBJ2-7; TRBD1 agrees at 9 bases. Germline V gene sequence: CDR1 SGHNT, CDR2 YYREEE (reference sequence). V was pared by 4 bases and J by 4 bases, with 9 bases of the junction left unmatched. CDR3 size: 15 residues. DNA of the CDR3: TGTGCCAGCAGCACGGACAGGGGCAAAGGGTACGAGCAGTACTTC. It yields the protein CASSTDRGKGYEQYF.

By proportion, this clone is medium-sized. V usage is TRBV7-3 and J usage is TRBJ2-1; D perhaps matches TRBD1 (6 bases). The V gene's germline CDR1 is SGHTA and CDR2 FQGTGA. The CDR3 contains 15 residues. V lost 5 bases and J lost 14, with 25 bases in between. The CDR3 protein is CASSLNRDVRNWEFF. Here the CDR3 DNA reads TGTGCCAGCAGCCTCAACAGGGACGTTCGCAATTGGGAGTTCTTC.

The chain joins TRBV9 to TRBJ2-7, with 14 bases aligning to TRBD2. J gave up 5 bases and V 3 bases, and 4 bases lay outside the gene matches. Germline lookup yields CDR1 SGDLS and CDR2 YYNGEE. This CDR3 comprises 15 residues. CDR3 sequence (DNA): TGTGCCAGCAGCGCCGGGACTAGCGGGAGCAACGAGCAGTACTTC. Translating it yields CASSAGTSGSNEQYF.

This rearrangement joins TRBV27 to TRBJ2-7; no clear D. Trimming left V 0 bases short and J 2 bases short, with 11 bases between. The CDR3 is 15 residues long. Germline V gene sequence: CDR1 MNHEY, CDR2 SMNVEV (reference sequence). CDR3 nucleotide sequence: TGTGCCAGCAGTTTATCTTCAAGTCCTGCCTACGAGCAGTACTTC. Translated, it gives CASSLSSSPAYEQYF.

CDR3 sequence: CASRSGQLMGGYTF. For the CDR3, the DNA is TGCGCCAGCAGATCCGGACAGCTGATGGGGGGCTACACCTTC. The V call is TRBV5-1, the J call TRBJ1-2; D is possibly TRBD1 (6 bases). CDR1 and CDR2 from the germline V gene are SGHRS and YFSETQ. V was shortened by 5 bases and J by 8 bases, with 19 bases between the two germline ends. This CDR3 region has 14 residues.

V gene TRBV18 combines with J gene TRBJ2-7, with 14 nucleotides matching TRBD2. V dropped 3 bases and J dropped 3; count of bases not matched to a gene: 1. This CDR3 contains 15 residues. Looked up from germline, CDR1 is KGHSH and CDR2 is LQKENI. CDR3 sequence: CASSPGLAGDYEQYF. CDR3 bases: TGTGCCAGCTCACCGGGACTAGCGGGGGACTACGAGCAGTACTTC.

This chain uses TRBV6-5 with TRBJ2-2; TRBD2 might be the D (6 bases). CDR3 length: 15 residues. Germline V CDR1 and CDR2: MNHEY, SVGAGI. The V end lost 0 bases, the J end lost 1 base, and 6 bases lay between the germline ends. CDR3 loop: CASSYSRENTGELFF. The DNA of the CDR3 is TGTGCCAGCAGTTACTCGCGGGAGAACACCGGGGAGCTGTTTTTT.

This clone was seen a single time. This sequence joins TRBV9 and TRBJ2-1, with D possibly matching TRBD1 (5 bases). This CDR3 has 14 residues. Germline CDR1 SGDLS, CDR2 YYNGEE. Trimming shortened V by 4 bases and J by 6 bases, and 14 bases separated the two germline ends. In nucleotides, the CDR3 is TGTGCCAGCAGCTTCCGACAGACCCGCAATGAGCAGTTCTTC. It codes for CASSFRQTRNEQFF.

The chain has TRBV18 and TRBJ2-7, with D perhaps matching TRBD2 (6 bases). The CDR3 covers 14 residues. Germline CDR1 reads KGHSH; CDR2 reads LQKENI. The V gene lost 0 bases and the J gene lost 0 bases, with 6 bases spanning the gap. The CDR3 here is CASSPPDYSYEQYF. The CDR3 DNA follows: TGTGCCAGCTCACCACCGGACTACTCCTACGAGCAGTACTTC.

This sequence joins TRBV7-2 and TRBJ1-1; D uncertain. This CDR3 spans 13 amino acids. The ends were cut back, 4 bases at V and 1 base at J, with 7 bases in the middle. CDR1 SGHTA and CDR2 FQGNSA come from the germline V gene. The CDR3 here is CASSYQKNTEAFF. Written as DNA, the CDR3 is TGTGCCAGCAGCTACCAGAAGAACACTGAAGCTTTCTTT.

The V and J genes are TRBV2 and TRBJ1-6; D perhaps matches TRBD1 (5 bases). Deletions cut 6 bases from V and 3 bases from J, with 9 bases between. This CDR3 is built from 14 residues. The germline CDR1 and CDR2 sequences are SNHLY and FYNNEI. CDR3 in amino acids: CASSGDFYNSPLHF. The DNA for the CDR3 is TGTGCCAGCAGCGGGGACTTCTATAATTCACCCCTCCACTTT.

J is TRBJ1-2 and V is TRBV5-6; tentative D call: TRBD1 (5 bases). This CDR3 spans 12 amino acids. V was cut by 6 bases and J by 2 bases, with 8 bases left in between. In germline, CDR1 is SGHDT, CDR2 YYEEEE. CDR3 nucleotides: TGTGCCAGCATCGACAGAAACTATGGCTACACCTTC. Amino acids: CASIDRNYGYTF. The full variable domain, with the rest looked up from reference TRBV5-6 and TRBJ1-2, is DAGVTQSPTHLIKTRGQQVTLRCSPKSGHDTVSWYQQALGQGPQFIFQYYEEEERQRGNFPDRFSGHQFPNYSSELNVNALLLGDSALYLCASIDRNYGYTFGSGTRLTVV.

The CDR3 protein is CASSSDASGAFSYEQYF. CDR3 DNA: TGTGCCAGCAGTTCCGACGCTAGCGGGGCCTTTTCCTACGAGCAGTACTTC. The V gene is TRBV27, the J gene TRBJ2-7; TRBD2 aligns across 9 bases. Germline V gene data show CDR1 as MNHEY and CDR2 as SMNVEV (reference sequence). The V and J ends lost 4 bases and 1 base, in that order; junction bases with no gene match: 11. The CDR3 has 17 residues.

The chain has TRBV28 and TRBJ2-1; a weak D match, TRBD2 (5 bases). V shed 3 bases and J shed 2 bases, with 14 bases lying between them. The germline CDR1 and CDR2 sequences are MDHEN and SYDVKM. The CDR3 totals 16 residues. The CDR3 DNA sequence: TGTGCCAGCAGTTTTCGGCTAGCACTGACCTACAATGAGCAGTTCTTC. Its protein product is CASSFRLALTYNEQFF.

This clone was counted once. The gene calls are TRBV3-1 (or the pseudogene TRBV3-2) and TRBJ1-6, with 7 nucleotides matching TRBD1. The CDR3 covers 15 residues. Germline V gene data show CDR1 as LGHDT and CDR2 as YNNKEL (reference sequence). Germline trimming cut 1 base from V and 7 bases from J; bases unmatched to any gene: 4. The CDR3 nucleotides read TGTGCCAGCAGCCAAGTCAGGGGGGGGAATTCACCCCTCCACTTT. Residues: CASSQVRGGNSPLHF.

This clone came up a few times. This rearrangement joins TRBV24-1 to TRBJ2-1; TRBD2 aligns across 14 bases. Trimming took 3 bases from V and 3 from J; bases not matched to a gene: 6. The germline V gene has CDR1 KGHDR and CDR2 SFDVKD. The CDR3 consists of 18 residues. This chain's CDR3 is CATSDPYGTSGSYNEQFF. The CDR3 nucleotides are TGTGCCACCAGTGATCCGTACGGGACTAGCGGGAGCTACAATGAGCAGTTCTTC.

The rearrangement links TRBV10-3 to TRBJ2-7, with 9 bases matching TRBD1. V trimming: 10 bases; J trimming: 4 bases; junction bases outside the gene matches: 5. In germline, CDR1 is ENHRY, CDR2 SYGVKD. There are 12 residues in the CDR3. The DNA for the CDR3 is TGTGCCACCCGGACAGGGGAGTACGAGCAGTACTTC. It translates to CATRTGEYEQYF.

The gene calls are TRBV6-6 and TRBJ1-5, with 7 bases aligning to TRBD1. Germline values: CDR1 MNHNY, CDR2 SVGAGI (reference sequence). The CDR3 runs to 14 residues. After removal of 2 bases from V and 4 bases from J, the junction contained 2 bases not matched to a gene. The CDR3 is CASSYRDRNQPQHF. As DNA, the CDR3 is TGTGCCAGCAGTTACCGGGACAGAAATCAGCCCCAGCATTTT.

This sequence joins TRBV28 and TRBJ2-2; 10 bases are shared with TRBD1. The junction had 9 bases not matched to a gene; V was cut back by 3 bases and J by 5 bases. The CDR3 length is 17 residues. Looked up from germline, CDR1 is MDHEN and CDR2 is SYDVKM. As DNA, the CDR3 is TGTGCCAGCAGTTTCCTGGGTGGACAGGGGGAAACCGGGGAGCTGTTTTTT. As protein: CASSFLGGQGETGELFF. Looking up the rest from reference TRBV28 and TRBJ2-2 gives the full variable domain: DVKVTQSSRYLVKRTGEKVFLECVQDMDHENMFWYRQDPGLGLRLIYFSYDVKMKEKGDIPEGYSVSREKKERFSLILESASTNQTSMYLCASSFLGGQGETGELFFGEGSRLTVL.